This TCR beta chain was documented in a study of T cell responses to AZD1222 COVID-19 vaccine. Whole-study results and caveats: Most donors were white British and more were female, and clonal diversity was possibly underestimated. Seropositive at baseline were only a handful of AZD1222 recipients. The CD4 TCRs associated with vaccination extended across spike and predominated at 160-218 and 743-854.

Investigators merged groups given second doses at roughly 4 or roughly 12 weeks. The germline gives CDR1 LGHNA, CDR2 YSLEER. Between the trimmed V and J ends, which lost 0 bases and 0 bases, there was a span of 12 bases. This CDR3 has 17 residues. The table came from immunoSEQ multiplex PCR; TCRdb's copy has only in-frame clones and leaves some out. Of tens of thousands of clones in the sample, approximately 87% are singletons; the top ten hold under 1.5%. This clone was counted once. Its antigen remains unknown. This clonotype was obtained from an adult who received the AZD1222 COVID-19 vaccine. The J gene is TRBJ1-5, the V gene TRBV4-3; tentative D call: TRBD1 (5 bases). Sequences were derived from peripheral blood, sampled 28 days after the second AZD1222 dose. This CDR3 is CASSQDWLGDSNQPQHF. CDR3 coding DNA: TGCGCCAGCAGCCAAGATTGGTTAGGGGATAGCAATCAGCCCCAGCATTTT.